What follows is one T cell receptor beta chain and its context. Constant-region reverse primers amplified full-length variable regions, followed by semi-nested Nested Universal Primer A PCR. MiXCR, applied by TCRdb to the 5' RACE reads, yields one record per CDR3 protein. The sample records about 53,000 distinct CDR3 sequences, around 25% being singletons. Germline assignment: CDR1 LGHDT and CDR2 YNNKEL (reference sequence). V lost 4 bases, J lost 6 bases, and 5 bases stayed unmatched. The length of the CDR3 is 15 residues. Naive CD4+ cells had CD25+ Tregs removed. The chain recombines TRBV3-1 with TRBJ2-2, with TRBD1 matching 10 bases. Input material: tumor-infiltrating naive CD4+ T cells sorted from the breast tumor. Specified subset: naive CD4+ T cells, CD4+CD45RA+CD25-. The source of this sequence is a female donor with breast cancer. The CDR3 DNA is TGTGCCAGCAGCCCGAGGACAGGGGGGTCCGGGGAGCTGTTTTTT. Amino acid sequence: CASSPRTGGSGELFF.